The 15 T cell receptor beta chains below were found in one sample sequenced in a study of T-cell reconstitution after alpha-beta-depleted transplantation in children. Unique molecular identifiers were incorporated into the prepared TCRbeta library. Using its own MiXCR run on the PCR reads, TCRdb lists one record per CDR3 protein. The sample has roughly 350,000 distinct CDR3 sequences; around 16% are singletons. The sample here was PBMCs, mostly from graft donor cells, taken 360 days after TCRalphabeta/CD19-depleted stem cell transplant. All receptors come from a male patient between 2 and 10 years old who had a stem cell transplant for acute lymphoblastic leukemia, so the T cells may come from the graft donor.

In this sample, this clonotype turned up a few times. This chain's CDR3 is CASSQAGTAPVDEQFF. CDR3 in DNA: TGTGCCAGCAGCCAAGCCGGGACAGCTCCTGTGGATGAGCAGTTCTTC. This rearrangement joins TRBV3-1 to TRBJ2-1; 7 bases agree with TRBD1. Germline V lookup: CDR1 LGHDT, CDR2 YNNKEL (reference sequence). After removal of 1 base from V and 8 bases from J, the junction contained 11 bases not matched to a gene. There are 16 residues in the CDR3.

This clonotype was counted many times. This chain connects TRBV12-3 or TRBV12-4 to TRBJ2-5; D call uncertain. The CDR3 runs 13 residues. Between the trimmed V and J ends, which lost 5 bases and 3 bases, there was a span of 10 bases. The CDR3 DNA reads TGTGCCAGCAGTCAGGACGAGAAAGAGACCCAGTACTTC. The encoded protein is CASSQDEKETQYF.

A few counts support this clonotype. The chain joins TRBV7-8 to TRBJ2-7, with 8 bases fitting TRBD2. Germline CDR1 reads SGHVS; CDR2 reads FQNEAQ. This CDR3 region has 15 residues. The V and J ends lost 4 bases and 2 bases, in that order; junction bases with no gene match: 7. The CDR3 sequence: CASSYNPGLAYEQYF. CDR3 bases: TGTGCCAGCAGCTACAATCCGGGACTAGCCTACGAGCAGTACTTC.

This clonotype was seen a handful of times. This chain links TRBV7-2 with TRBJ2-3; D is possibly TRBD1 or TRBD2 (5 bases each). V was clipped by 1 base and J by 4 bases, with 18 bases between them. This CDR3 spans 17 amino acids. Germline V CDR1 and CDR2: SGHTA, FQGNSA. The CDR3 DNA is TGTGCCAGCAGCTTAGTAGGGGCGGGCGTCAGGGCAGATACGCAGTATTTT. Protein sequence: CASSLVGAGVRADTQYF. The complete variable domain, with remaining parts taken from reference TRBV7-2 and TRBJ2-3, reads GAGVSQSPSNKVTEKGKDVELRCDPISGHTALYWYRQSLGQGLEFLIYFQGNSAPDKSGLPSDRFSAERTGGSVSTLTIQRTQQEDSAVYLCASSLVGAGVRADTQYFGPGTRLTVL.

The genes are TRBV20-1 and TRBJ1-4; D remains ambiguous. This CDR3 contains 14 residues. Germline V gene lookup returns CDR1 DFQATT and CDR2 SNEGSKA (reference sequence). V lost 3 bases, J lost 6 bases, and 14 bases lay in between. CDR3 loop: CSASRTNRDEKLFF. CDR3 in DNA: TGCAGTGCTAGTCGGACTAATCGGGATGAAAAACTGTTTTTT.

This clonotype appeared a few times. The V gene is TRBV10-3, the J gene TRBJ1-4; no clear D gene. V shed 0 bases and J shed 4 bases, with 12 bases lying between them. Germline CDR1 and CDR2: ENHRY and SYGVKD. The CDR3 contains 16 residues. The CDR3 reads CAISESTAGRNEKLFF. In nucleotides, the CDR3 is TGTGCCATCAGTGAGTCGACGGCAGGACGTAATGAAAAACTGTTTTTT.

This clonotype was seen more than once but under ten times. V usage is TRBV18 and J usage is TRBJ2-2, with TRBD2 matching over 8 bases. The junction had 7 bases not matched to a gene; V was cut back by 4 bases and J by 0 bases. CDR3 length: 17 amino acids. Germline assignment: CDR1 KGHSH and CDR2 LQKENI. CDR3: CASSRPPGLANTGELFF. In DNA, the CDR3 is TGTGCCAGCTCACGACCACCGGGACTAGCGAACACCGGGGAGCTGTTTTTT. The variable domain in full, completed from reference TRBV18 and TRBJ2-2, reads NAGVMQNPRHLVRRRGQEARLRCSPMKGHSHVYWYRQLPEEGLKFMVYLQKENIIDESGMPKERFSAEFPKEGPSILRIQQVVRGDSAAYFCASSRPPGLANTGELFFGEGSRLTVL.

The rearrangement joins TRBV15 to TRBJ2-3; possibly TRBD2 for D (5 bases). With 1 base removed from V and 3 bases from J, the gap between germline ends came to 14 bases. The germline V gene encodes CDR1 LNHNV and CDR2 YYDKDF (reference sequence). The CDR3 spans 16 residues. The chain's CDR3 is CATSRGPLEATDTQYF. The CDR3 region has the DNA TGTGCCACCAGCAGAGGTCCGCTGGAGGCTACAGATACGCAGTATTTT.

This chain connects TRBV12-3 or TRBV12-4 to TRBJ1-4, with D uncertain. The CDR3 length is 12 residues. Trimming took off 5 bases at V and 8 bases at J, with 9 bases between the two ends. CDR3 coding DNA: TGTGCCAGCAGTGCGAAAATCGAAAAACTGTTTTTT. Translation gives CASSAKIEKLFF.

This clonotype has ten or more counts. The chain has TRBV12-3 or TRBV12-4 and TRBJ2-3; D remains unclear. The V gene lost 3 bases and the J gene lost 5 bases, with 6 bases spanning the gap. The CDR3 loop spans 12 amino acids. CDR3 nucleotides: TGTGCCAGCAGTTTGGGAAGAGATACGCAGTATTTT. This translates into CASSLGRDTQYF.

This clonotype was observed many times. The rearrangement uses TRBV12-3 or TRBV12-4 and TRBJ2-1, with 9 positions matching TRBD2. The CDR3 runs 15 residues. J gave up 10 bases and V 2 bases, and 9 bases lay outside the gene matches. Here the CDR3 DNA reads TGTGCCAGCAGTTTACGCGCGGGAGGGCCTAGGGAGCAGTTCTTC. Protein sequence: CASSLRAGGPREQFF.

There are a few counts of this clonotype. The CDR3 loop is CASRRQDSGANVLTF. In nucleotides, the CDR3 is TGTGCCAGCAGGCGACAAGACTCTGGGGCCAACGTCCTGACTTTC. The chain combines TRBV12-3 or TRBV12-4 with TRBJ2-6; D is unresolved. CDR3 length equals 15 residues. Trimming pared 6 bases from V and 0 bases from J, leaving 9 bases between.

This clonotype was seen only a few times. The genes are TRBV5-8 and TRBJ2-2, with a weak D call TRBD2 (5 bases). CDR1 and CDR2 (germline): SGHTS, YDEGEE. The CDR3 loop spans 16 amino acids. The V and J ends lost 3 bases and 0 bases respectively, with 12 bases between them. The CDR3 coding sequence is TGTGCCAGCAGCTGGGAGTGGGCGGCGAACACCGGGGAGCTGTTTTTT. Translation: CASSWEWAANTGELFF.

As concerns this clonotype: A much larger clone lies one base from this, so it may be a read error. The rearrangement links TRBV6-4 to TRBJ2-1; D may be TRBD2 (5 bases). V lost 5 bases and J lost 8, with 13 bases in between. Looked up from germline, CDR1 is MRHNA and CDR2 is SNTAGT. CDR3 size: 13 residues. CDR3 in amino acids: CASSTLSGYEQFF. In nucleotides, the CDR3 is TGTGCCAGCAGTACACTATCGGGGTATGAGCAGTTCTTC.

The chain carries TRBV11-2 and TRBJ2-7; no definite D call. V was cut by 4 bases and J by 3 bases, with 19 bases left in between. CDR3 size: 16 residues. Germline V gene sequence: CDR1 SGHAT, CDR2 FQNNGV. The CDR3 nucleotides read TGTGCCAGCAGCTCCCCCTCCTACTTAGGGCACTACGAGCAGTACTTC. Translation gives CASSSPSYLGHYEQYF.